A single sample gave rise to the 29 T cell receptor beta chains below, sequenced in a study of CD8 T cells in Susac syndrome. Reverse transcription of about 0.5 to 1 ug RNA used random hexamers. TCRdb recomputed calls from the immunoSEQ multiplex PCR reads with MiXCR, one row per CDR3 protein. The repertoire holds 100,000 to 150,000 distinct CDR3 sequences, with 80% to 85% as singletons. Sequencing was carried out using CD8+ T cells from PBMCs. The source is a human donor with multiple sclerosis.

This chain uses TRBV11-1 with TRBJ2-5; TRBD2 matches at 9 bases. V gave up 0 bases and J gave up 1 base; unmatched junction bases: 18. The CDR3 covers 21 residues. Germline-derived CDR1 and CDR2 are SGHAT and FQDESV (reference sequence). The CDR3 reads CASSLAFVLGLAGKLQETQYF. CDR3 sequence (DNA): TGTGCCAGCAGCTTAGCGTTCGTCTTGGGGCTAGCGGGGAAACTCCAAGAGACCCAGTACTTC.

The V gene is TRBV19, the J gene TRBJ1-1; the D is unclear. Germline V gene sequence: CDR1 LNHDA, CDR2 SQIVND (reference sequence). V was cut by 6 bases and J by 3 bases, with 11 bases left in between. The CDR3 contains 13 residues. The CDR3 reads CASRRAEDTEAFF. The CDR3 coding sequence is TGTGCCAGTAGAAGGGCGGAGGACACTGAAGCTTTCTTT.

This clonotype was detected a few times. This chain connects TRBV9 to TRBJ2-1; no firm D call. The CDR3 covers 14 residues. With 0 bases removed from V and 9 bases from J, the gap between germline ends came to 13 bases. CDR1 is SGDLS, CDR2 YYNGEE, per germline. This CDR3 reads CASSVEAGSGEQFF. CDR3 nucleotides: TGTGCCAGCAGCGTAGAAGCCGGCTCTGGTGAGCAGTTCTTC.

The rearrangement joins TRBV6-1 to TRBJ2-7; weak D call: TRBD2 (5 bases). CDR1 and CDR2 (germline): MNHNS, SASEGT. V lost 8 bases, J lost 3 bases, and 17 bases lay in between. The CDR3 sequence is 14 residues long. DNA of the CDR3: TGTGCCAGCGGTGGCCGGGGAGTGAACTACGAGCAGTACTTC. It yields the protein CASGGRGVNYEQYF.

This clonotype came up a few times. This sequence joins TRBV4-1 and TRBJ2-4; D not certain. The CDR3 has 16 residues. The germline V gene encodes CDR1 MGHRA and CDR2 YSYEKL. The V gene lost 4 bases and the J gene lost 0 bases, with 13 bases spanning the gap. Written as DNA, the CDR3 is TGCGCCAGCAGCCCCCAAGCCAACTTAGCCAAAAACATTCAGTACTTC. As protein: CASSPQANLAKNIQYF.

V gene TRBV12-3 or TRBV12-4 combines with J gene TRBJ2-2; D gene unclear. The V end was cut by 7 bases, the J end by 5 bases, with 11 bases between. The CDR3 extends over 13 amino acids. CDR3 protein: CASTVYETGELFF. The CDR3 DNA reads as TGTGCCAGCACGGTTTATGAGACCGGGGAGCTGTTTTTT.

V usage is TRBV24-1 and J usage is TRBJ1-1, with D possibly being TRBD1 (5 bases). Trimming removed 2 bases from V and 3 bases from J, with 9 bases in between. The CDR3 has 14 amino acids. Per the germline V gene, CDR1 is KGHDR and CDR2 is SFDVKD. The CDR3 DNA reads TGTGCCACCAGTGATTCCGGGGACGACACTGAAGCTTTCTTT. Protein sequence: CATSDSGDDTEAFF.

The chain joins TRBV5-4 to TRBJ1-1, with 7 bases identical to TRBD1. V lost 0 bases, J lost 3 bases, and 8 bases stayed unmatched. In germline, CDR1 is SGHNT, CDR2 YYREEE (reference sequence). The CDR3 covers 16 residues. DNA of the CDR3: TGTGCCAGCAGCTTGGAACTGGGGGGACAGCACACTGAAGCTTTCTTT. It encodes CASSLELGGQHTEAFF.

The V call is TRBV2, the J call TRBJ1-2, with D maybe TRBD1 (6 bases). Trimming took 6 bases from V and 1 from J, leaving 18 bases between them. The V gene's germline CDR1 is SNHLY and CDR2 FYNNEI. CDR3 length equals 16 residues. Written as DNA, the CDR3 is TGTGCCAGCAGCGGGGGCGTGGCAGGAGATAACTATGGCTACACCTTC. Translated: CASSGGVAGDNYGYTF.

This chain uses TRBV9 with TRBJ2-3; no clear D gene. V was clipped by 3 bases and J by 6 bases, with 11 bases between them. The CDR3 consists of 13 residues. CDR1 and CDR2 from the germline V gene are SGDLS and YYNGEE. The CDR3 sequence is CASSAGDGDTQYF. The DNA of the CDR3 is TGTGCCAGCAGCGCTGGGGATGGTGATACGCAGTATTTT. Full variable domain (outside the CDR3, taken from reference TRBV9 and TRBJ2-3): DSGVTQTPKHLITATGQRVTLRCSPRSGDLSVYWYQQSLDQGLQFLIQYYNGEERAKGNILERFSAQQFPDLHSELNLSSLELGDSALYFCASSAGDGDTQYFGPGTRLTVL.

The V gene is TRBV14, the J gene TRBJ2-1; D perhaps matches TRBD2 (6 bases). Deletions cut 0 bases from V and 4 bases from J, with 19 bases between. Per germline, CDR1 SGHDN and CDR2 FVKESK. The CDR3 consists of 18 residues. The CDR3 DNA sequence: TGTGCCAGCAGCCAAGATAGATACTTTAGCGGCGTTTACAATGAGCAGTTCTTC. This encodes CASSQDRYFSGVYNEQFF.

The chain links TRBV6-2 or TRBV6-3 to TRBJ2-5; 11 bases line up with TRBD2. V was clipped by 2 bases and J by 5 bases; unmatched bases: 7. The CDR3 runs 16 residues. The V gene's germline CDR1 is MNHEY and CDR2 SVGEGT. In nucleotides, the CDR3 is TGTGCCAGCAGTTACGCCCTAGCGGGAGGAGGGGAGACCCAGTACTTC. Amino acids: CASSYALAGGGETQYF.

This chain's CDR3 is CASGRTGFTEAFF. CDR3 nucleotides: TGTGCCAGCGGACGGACAGGGTTCACTGAAGCTTTCTTT. The gene calls are TRBV27 and TRBJ1-1; TRBD1 agrees at 8 bases. V trimming: 8 bases; J trimming: 4 bases; junction bases outside the gene matches: 6. Germline loops: CDR1 MNHEY, CDR2 SMNVEV (reference sequence). The length of the CDR3 is 13 residues.

V and J are TRBV19 and TRBJ2-3; 7 positions agree with TRBD2. V lost 8 bases and J lost 3; bases outside the gene matches: 8. Per germline, CDR1 LNHDA and CDR2 SQIVND (reference sequence). The CDR3 extends over 14 amino acids. The chain's CDR3 is CASRPSGGTDTQYF. The CDR3 nucleotides are TGTGCCAGTCGCCCGTCCGGGGGGACAGATACGCAGTATTTT.

V is TRBV12-3 or TRBV12-4 and J is TRBJ1-1, with a possible D match to TRBD1 (6 bases). This CDR3 has 14 amino acids. V was clipped by 5 bases and J by 6 bases, with 16 bases between them. The CDR3 DNA follows: TGTGCCAGCAGTCACGACCAGGGGACGGCTGAAGCTTTCTTT. Translated, it gives CASSHDQGTAEAFF.

The rearrangement uses TRBV7-9 and TRBJ2-3, with 8 bases that match TRBD1. Germline V gene lookup returns CDR1 SEHNR and CDR2 FQNEAQ (reference sequence). This CDR3 spans 18 amino acids. With V trimmed by 4 bases and J by 1 base, 13 bases remained unmatched. The CDR3 here is CASSYPRDRPTRTDTQYF. CDR3 in DNA: TGTGCCAGCAGCTACCCCCGGGACAGGCCTACCCGCACAGATACGCAGTATTTT.

The rearrangement links TRBV6-2 or TRBV6-3 to TRBJ2-2; no clear D gene. This CDR3 spans 13 amino acids. The germline gives CDR1 MNHEY, CDR2 SVGEGT. Trimming took off 2 bases at V and 3 bases at J, with 4 bases between the two ends. The CDR3 nucleotides are TGTGCCAGCAGTTACACGTACACCGGGGAGCTGTTTTTT. Translating gives CASSYTYTGELFF.

The chain links TRBV19 to TRBJ2-7; D is ambiguous. The CDR3 contains 15 residues. Germline V lookup: CDR1 LNHDA, CDR2 SQIVND (reference sequence). The V and J ends lost 1 base and 3 bases respectively, with 13 bases between them. The CDR3: CASSIVLTHLYEQYV. CDR3 nucleotide sequence: TGTGCCAGTAGTATAGTATTAACACATCTCTACGAGCAGTACGTC.

This clonotype was detected a few times. The rearrangement joins TRBV5-6 to TRBJ2-2; D is possibly TRBD1 or TRBD2 (5 bases each). The CDR3 contains 15 residues. Trimming took off 7 bases at V and 6 bases at J, with 19 bases between the two ends. Germline CDR1 and CDR2: SGHDT and YYEEEE. The CDR3 here is CASGRGGFFAGELFF. The CDR3 nucleotides are TGTGCCAGCGGAAGGGGCGGGTTCTTCGCCGGGGAGCTGTTTTTT.

This sequence joins TRBV12-3 or TRBV12-4 and TRBJ2-4, with D possibly called TRBD1 or TRBD2 (5 bases each). V dropped 7 bases and J dropped 6 bases, with 16 bases sitting between them. This CDR3 has 14 amino acids. CDR3 DNA: TGTGCCAGCACCGGGGCGTCAGAGGGAAACATTCAGTACTTC. It encodes CASTGASEGNIQYF.

This chain joins TRBV12-3 or TRBV12-4 and TRBJ2-3; unclear D gene. The CDR3 is 14 residues long. Trimming shortened V by 7 bases and J by 0 bases, and 11 bases separated the two germline ends. CDR3 sequence reads: CASTFGGSTDTQYF. CDR3 in DNA: TGTGCCAGCACCTTTGGTGGGAGCACAGATACGCAGTATTTT.

The gene calls are TRBV20-1 and TRBJ2-7; D may match TRBD1 or TRBD2 (5 bases each). CDR1 and CDR2 from the germline V gene are DFQATT and SNEGSKA (reference sequence). The CDR3 has 15 residues. V was clipped by 0 bases and J by 1 base, with 13 bases between them. The CDR3 DNA is TGCAGTGCTAGAGATAAGGGACGTGCTTCCTACGAGCAGTACTTC. Its translation is CSARDKGRASYEQYF.

This chain joins TRBV12-3 or TRBV12-4 and TRBJ1-2, with D tentatively TRBD1 (5 bases). V was shortened by 5 bases and J by 4 bases, with 14 bases between the two germline ends. This CDR3 contains 14 residues. The CDR3 DNA follows: TGTGCCAGCAGTATACGGGGGTTGAGCTATGGCTACACCTTC. This sequence encodes CASSIRGLSYGYTF.

V usage is TRBV2 and J usage is TRBJ2-3; 9 nucleotides agree with TRBD2. The ends lost 6 bases at V and 0 bases at J; junction bases unmatched: 7. The germline V gene encodes CDR1 SNHLY and CDR2 FYNNEI. The CDR3 contains 16 residues. CDR3 protein: CASSVGLAYSTDTQYF. The CDR3 DNA sequence: TGTGCCAGCAGCGTGGGACTAGCCTATAGCACAGATACGCAGTATTTT. The entire variable domain, with the rest obtained from reference TRBV2 and TRBJ2-3, is as follows: EPEVTQTPSHQVTQMGQEVILRCVPISNHLYFYWYRQILGQKVEFLVSFYNNEISEKSEIFDDQFSVERPDGSNFTLKIRSTKLEDSAMYFCASSVGLAYSTDTQYFGPGTRLTVL.

This chain links TRBV2 with TRBJ1-2, with D unclear. The V gene's germline CDR1 is SNHLY and CDR2 FYNNEI. The CDR3 contains 11 residues. V was clipped by 9 bases and J by 10 bases, with 15 bases between them. In nucleotides, the CDR3 is TGTGCCAGATCTGAACGGAACGCCTACACCTTC. Its translation is CARSERNAYTF.

The chain employs TRBV24-1 and TRBJ2-4; D is perhaps TRBD2 (5 bases). V lost 7 bases and J 8 bases, leaving 17 bases between the germline ends. Germline V gives CDR1 KGHDR, CDR2 SFDVKD. This CDR3 is 14 amino acids long. CDR3 protein: CATSETGAADIQYF. For the CDR3, the DNA is TGTGCCACCAGCGAGACCGGAGCGGCGGACATTCAGTACTTC.

This chain links TRBV12-3 or TRBV12-4 with TRBJ2-3; 9 bases are shared with TRBD2. This CDR3 is built from 16 residues. J lost 4 bases, V lost 4 bases, and 9 bases had no gene match. The CDR3 DNA reads as TGTGCCAGCAGTTCCTTAGCGGGAGATCCCGCAGATACGCAGTATTTT. This sequence encodes CASSSLAGDPADTQYF.

This chain connects TRBV2 to TRBJ1-4; 9 positions agree with TRBD1. This CDR3 has 14 amino acids. Trimming cost V 6 bases and J 8 bases; bases outside gene matches: 7. CDR1 SNHLY and CDR2 FYNNEI come from the germline V gene. CDR3 amino acids: CASRPGQGSEKLFF. The CDR3 DNA is TGTGCCAGCAGACCGGGACAGGGTTCAGAAAAACTGTTTTTT.

This rearrangement joins TRBV19 to TRBJ1-5, with D unclear. Germline-derived CDR1 and CDR2 are LNHDA and SQIVND (reference sequence). This CDR3 has 15 amino acids. The V gene lost 5 bases and the J gene lost 9 bases, with 20 bases spanning the gap. The CDR3: CASSLKPVVLSPQHF. The CDR3 nucleotides are TGTGCCAGTAGTTTAAAACCGGTGGTCCTATCGCCCCAGCATTTT.